This entry lists 21 T cell receptor beta chains sequenced from one sample in a study of blood T cell repertoires in COVID-19. Only in-frame clones appear in the TCRdb table, and some are missing; sequencing was by immunoSEQ multiplex PCR. The sample includes about 64,000 clones, more than 75% of them seen just once. Sequencing input: peripheral blood. The receptors originated from a human donor in a cohort sampled during active COVID-19.

This sequence joins TRBV5-1 and TRBJ2-5; 11 nucleotides align to TRBD2. The ends lost 4 bases at V and 2 bases at J; junction bases unmatched: 10. Germline V lookup: CDR1 SGHRS, CDR2 YFSETQ. The CDR3 loop spans 17 amino acids. The CDR3 here is CASSQGLAGDTQETQYF. DNA of the CDR3: TGCGCCAGCAGCCAAGGACTAGCGGGCGACACGCAAGAGACCCAGTACTTC.

The chain couples TRBV27 to TRBJ2-5, with 7 positions matching TRBD1. J gave up 7 bases and V 5 bases, and 7 bases lay outside the gene matches. This CDR3 has 13 residues. In germline, CDR1 is MNHEY, CDR2 SMNVEV (reference sequence). The CDR3 sequence is CASSPGQGVTQYF. CDR3 nucleotide sequence: TGTGCCAGCAGTCCCGGGCAGGGGGTGACCCAGTACTTC.

This chain joins TRBV30 and TRBJ1-2; 8 bases fit TRBD1. This CDR3 has 15 amino acids. Unmatched junction bases numbered 11, after V lost 3 bases and J lost 5 bases. CDR1 GTSNPN and CDR2 SVGIG come from the germline V gene (reference sequence). For the CDR3, the DNA is TGTGCCTGGAGGACAGGGGAGGGTTGGGCTTATGGCTACACCTTC. Translated: CAWRTGEGWAYGYTF.

This chain joins TRBV7-9 and TRBJ2-7; possibly TRBD2 for D (6 bases). The CDR3 runs to 13 residues. V gave up 2 bases and J gave up 5 bases, with 10 bases separating them. CDR1 is SEHNR and CDR2 is FQNEAQ in the germline V gene (reference sequence). CDR3 residues: CASSLSSVDEQYF. DNA of the CDR3: TGTGCCAGCAGCTTATCTAGCGTAGACGAGCAGTACTTC.

The chain couples TRBV4-1 to TRBJ1-6; 7 nucleotides agree with TRBD1. The V segment lost 2 bases and the J segment 4 bases; nucleotides outside the gene matches: 2. The CDR3 sequence is 15 residues long. The V gene's germline CDR1 is MGHRA and CDR2 YSYEKL. The CDR3 DNA sequence: TGCGCCAGCAGCCAAAGACAGGGATATAATTCACCCCTCCACTTT. It is translated as CASSQRQGYNSPLHF.

The chain employs TRBV3-1 (or the pseudogene TRBV3-2) and TRBJ2-4, with D tentatively TRBD2 (5 bases). This CDR3 spans 16 amino acids. Germline V gene sequence: CDR1 LGHDT, CDR2 YNNKEL (reference sequence). The germline V and J ends were trimmed by 1 base and 3 bases, with 13 bases remaining between them. Here the CDR3 DNA reads TGTGCCAGCAGCCAAGTTCGGATAGGGAGCAAAAACATTCAGTACTTC. It translates to CASSQVRIGSKNIQYF.

V is TRBV7-9 and J is TRBJ1-1; 11 bases match TRBD1. The CDR3 totals 13 residues. Germline V lookup: CDR1 SEHNR, CDR2 FQNEAQ (reference sequence). V gave up 10 bases and J gave up 5 bases; unmatched junction bases: 6. This CDR3 is CAITGQGVTEAFF. For the CDR3, the DNA is TGTGCCATCACGGGACAGGGGGTAACTGAAGCTTTCTTT.

In its sample, this clone was seen a few times. The rearrangement joins TRBV20-1 to TRBJ2-3; 9 bases are a match to TRBD2. This CDR3 has 15 amino acids. After removal of 3 bases from V and 0 bases from J, the junction contained 4 bases not matched to a gene. In germline, CDR1 is DFQATT, CDR2 SNEGSKA (reference sequence). CDR3 residues: CSASVAGGSTDTQYF. The DNA for the CDR3 is TGCAGTGCTAGTGTGGCGGGGGGGAGCACAGATACGCAGTATTTT.

V and J are TRBV30 and TRBJ2-4; TRBD2 matches 10 bases. The CDR3 has 14 amino acids. V gave up 0 bases and J gave up 10 bases; unmatched junction bases: 6. Germline V gene data show CDR1 as GTSNPN and CDR2 as SVGIG (reference sequence). Written as DNA, the CDR3 is TGTGCCTGGAGTGTAGGTAGCGGGGGGATGATTCAGTACTTC. As protein: CAWSVGSGGMIQYF.

The CDR3 region has the DNA TGCGCCAGCAGCCAAGATGCCGTTGCGGCTCTGGGTTCACCCCTCCACTTT. This encodes CASSQDAVAALGSPLHF. This chain connects TRBV4-3 to TRBJ1-6; D gene uncertain. V lost 0 bases to trimming and J lost 9 bases, with 18 bases between them. The CDR3 has 17 residues. Germline-derived CDR1 and CDR2 are LGHNA and YSLEER.

In DNA form, the CDR3 reads TGTGCCAGCAGCCAAGGACTAGGGTCCAATCAGCCCCAGCATTTT. This translates into CASSQGLGSNQPQHF. This chain joins TRBV3-1 (or the pseudogene TRBV3-2) and TRBJ1-5; D is unresolved. The ends were cut back, 1 base at V and 3 bases at J, with 10 bases in the middle. The germline V gene has CDR1 LGHDT and CDR2 YNNKEL (reference sequence). The CDR3 loop spans 15 amino acids.

V gene TRBV6-5 combines with J gene TRBJ2-7; perhaps TRBD2 as D (5 bases). This CDR3 is built from 16 residues. In germline, CDR1 is MNHEY, CDR2 SVGAGI. Trimming left V 2 bases short and J 6 bases short, with 20 bases between. The CDR3 region is CASSYSTASSFSEQYF. The CDR3 coding sequence is TGTGCCAGCAGTTACAGCACGGCTAGCTCCTTCTCCGAGCAGTACTTC.

The sample holds a few counts of this clone. One junction end does not reproduce the germline sequence, and a read error may be involved. V is TRBV3-1 (or the pseudogene TRBV3-2) and J is TRBJ2-3, with 9 bases that match TRBD2. Looked up from germline, CDR1 is LGHDT and CDR2 is YNNKEL (reference sequence). This CDR3 spans 15 amino acids. CDR3 DNA sequence: TGTGCCAGCAGCGAAGAGGGACTAGCTGCAGATACGCAGTATTTT. This sequence encodes CASSEEGLAADTQYF.

The chain links TRBV7-3 to TRBJ2-2; 12 bases fit TRBD2. The CDR3 is 16 amino acids. The trim removed 3 bases at V and 8 bases at J, leaving 7 bases unmatched. In germline, CDR1 is SGHTA, CDR2 FQGTGA. DNA for the CDR3: TGTGCCAGCAGCTTCGGACTAGCGGGGTCCGGAGGGGAGCTGTTTTTT. Its protein is CASSFGLAGSGGELFF.

CDR3 residues: CASQGVGWNQPQHF. The CDR3 nucleotides read TGTGCCAGTCAGGGTGTCGGTTGGAATCAGCCCCAGCATTTT. The genes are TRBV7-8 and TRBJ1-5, with D perhaps matching TRBD1 (5 bases). Germline V gene lookup returns CDR1 SGHVS and CDR2 FQNEAQ. V lost 9 bases and J lost 4, with 16 bases in between. The CDR3 length is 14 residues.

The chain combines TRBV12-3 or TRBV12-4 with TRBJ2-2, with D possibly being TRBD2 (5 bases). V lost 6 bases, J lost 7 bases, and 6 bases lay in between. CDR3 length: 11 residues. The DNA of the CDR3 is TGTGCCAGCAGCCGGGGCGGGGAGCTGTTTTTT. This translates into CASSRGGELFF.

V and J are TRBV19 and TRBJ1-3; tentatively, D is TRBD1 (5 bases). V was clipped by 7 bases and J by 0 bases, with 13 bases between them. CDR3 length: 15 amino acids. The germline CDR1 and CDR2 sequences are LNHDA and SQIVND (reference sequence). The CDR3 DNA reads as TGTGCCAGTACCCGCGACAGAGACTCTGGAAACACCATATATTTT. Protein sequence: CASTRDRDSGNTIYF.

The chain couples TRBV28 to TRBJ2-4; the D gene is possibly TRBD2 (6 bases). V was cut by 6 bases and J by 6 bases, with 15 bases left in between. Germline lookup yields CDR1 MDHEN and CDR2 SYDVKM. This CDR3 contains 14 residues. The CDR3 protein is CASRHQGGGNIQYF. CDR3 bases: TGTGCCAGCAGGCACCAGGGAGGAGGAAACATTCAGTACTTC.

The chain combines TRBV7-9 with TRBJ1-6; D not certain. The CDR3 runs to 16 residues. Germline lookup yields CDR1 SEHNR and CDR2 FQNEAQ (reference sequence). Trimming pared 1 base from V and 9 bases from J, leaving 16 bases between. CDR3 bases: TGTGCCAGCAGCTTAGAAGTGACGCCGGCAGGTTCACCCCTCCACTTT. Its protein is CASSLEVTPAGSPLHF.

This CDR3 is CASSAGQGWTDTQYF. The CDR3 nucleotides read TGTGCCAGTAGTGCGGGACAGGGGTGGACAGATACGCAGTATTTT. This chain joins TRBV19 and TRBJ2-3; 10 nucleotides line up with TRBD1. Germline values: CDR1 LNHDA, CDR2 SQIVND (reference sequence). The CDR3 extends over 15 amino acids. The V segment lost 5 bases and the J segment 3 bases; nucleotides outside the gene matches: 5.

V gene TRBV30 combines with J gene TRBJ1-1; 9 bases fit TRBD1. The CDR3 loop spans 16 amino acids. Germline V lookup: CDR1 GTSNPN, CDR2 SVGIG (reference sequence). J gave up 5 bases and V 2 bases, and 12 bases lay outside the gene matches. The CDR3 here is CAWSPKDRGVRTEAFF. Written as DNA, the CDR3 is TGTGCCTGGAGTCCCAAGGACAGGGGTGTAAGGACTGAAGCTTTCTTT.